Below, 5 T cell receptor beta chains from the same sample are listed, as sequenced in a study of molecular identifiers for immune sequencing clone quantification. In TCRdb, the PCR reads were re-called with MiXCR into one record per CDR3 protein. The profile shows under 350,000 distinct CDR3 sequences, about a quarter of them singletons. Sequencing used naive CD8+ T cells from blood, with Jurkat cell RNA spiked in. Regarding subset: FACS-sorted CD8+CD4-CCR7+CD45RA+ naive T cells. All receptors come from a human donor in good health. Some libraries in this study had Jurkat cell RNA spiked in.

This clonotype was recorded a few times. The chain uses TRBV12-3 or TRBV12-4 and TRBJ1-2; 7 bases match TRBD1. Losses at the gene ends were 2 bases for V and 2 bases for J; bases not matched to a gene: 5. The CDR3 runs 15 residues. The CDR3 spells CASSLRRDSNYGYTF. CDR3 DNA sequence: TGTGCCAGCAGTTTACGACGGGACAGCAACTATGGCTACACCTTC.

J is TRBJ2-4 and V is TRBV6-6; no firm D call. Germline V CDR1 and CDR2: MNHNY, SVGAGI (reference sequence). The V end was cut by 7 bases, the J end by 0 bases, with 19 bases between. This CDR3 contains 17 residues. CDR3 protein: CASTAPLQARAKNIQYF. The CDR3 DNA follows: TGTGCCAGCACCGCGCCCCTCCAAGCGAGAGCCAAAAACATTCAGTACTTC.

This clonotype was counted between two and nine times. The CDR3 region is CASSSGPRDYEQYF. The CDR3 DNA is TGTGCCAGCAGCAGTGGCCCCCGGGACTACGAGCAGTACTTC. The genes are TRBV11-2 and TRBJ2-7; tentatively, D is TRBD2 (5 bases). The CDR3 sequence is 14 residues long. The V gene lost 5 bases and the J gene lost 3 bases, with 14 bases spanning the gap. The germline CDR1 and CDR2 sequences are SGHAT and FQNNGV. The complete variable domain, with remaining parts taken from reference TRBV11-2 and TRBJ2-7, reads EAGVAQSPRYKIIEKRQSVAFWCNPISGHATLYWYQQILGQGPKLLIQFQNNGVVDDSQLPKDRFSAERLKGVDSTLKIQPAKLEDSAVYLCASSSGPRDYEQYFGPGTRLTVT.

In nucleotides, the CDR3 is TGCGCCAGCAGCGCAGGGACACTCAACACTGAAGCTTTCTTT. As protein: CASSAGTLNTEAFF. The genes are TRBV4-3 and TRBJ1-1, with a weak D call TRBD1 (6 bases). The CDR3 loop spans 14 amino acids. CDR1 is LGHNA and CDR2 is YSLEER in the germline V gene. The germline V and J ends were trimmed by 5 bases and 2 bases, with 12 bases remaining between them.

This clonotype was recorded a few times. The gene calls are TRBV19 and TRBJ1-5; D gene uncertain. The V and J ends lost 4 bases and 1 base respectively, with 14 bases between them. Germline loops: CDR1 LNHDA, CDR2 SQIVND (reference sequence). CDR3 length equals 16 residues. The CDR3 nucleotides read TGTGCCAGTAGTAAGGCCACCCGGGGAAGCAATCAGCCCCAGCATTTT. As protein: CASSKATRGSNQPQHF.